The sequence of this T cell receptor beta chain was determined in a study of beta chain features in type 1 diabetes. The isolated RNA, all of it, was reverse transcribed, so expressed TCRB transcripts were what got sequenced. Clones were sequenced by immunoSEQ multiplex PCR, and TCRdb holds only the in-frame ones, with some missing. The sample has approximately 170,000 clones, roughly 8% seen once. Whole-study findings and limits: Within each of all four CD4+ subsets, Type 1 diabetes patients had TCRB CDR3s that were moderately but significantly shorter. Reduced insertions and increased deletions marked VDJ junctions in type 1 diabetes patients.

From germline, CDR1 is MNHEY and CDR2 SVGAGI. The ends lost 2 bases at V and 6 bases at J; junction bases unmatched: 6. The CDR3 runs 15 residues. This clone has more than one count but fewer than ten. Its matching antigen is unknown. Sequences were obtained from central memory CD4+ T cells from blood. The TCR was taken from a man in his late teens or twenties with type 1 diabetes. V is TRBV6-5 and J is TRBJ1-2; TRBD1 agrees at 10 bases. CDR3 bases: TGTGCCAGCAGTTACCTGGGACAGGGGCGAAATGGCTACACCTTC. This translates into CASSYLGQGRNGYTF.